This T cell receptor (beta chain) comes out of a study of control samples from healthy donors and cancer patients. The table came from immunoSEQ multiplex PCR; TCRdb's copy has only in-frame clones and leaves some out. The table lists more than 150,000 clones, 92% of them singletons, with roughly 0.7% in the top ten. The CDR3 has 16 amino acids. Trimming left V 5 bases short and J 2 bases short, with 19 bases between. Germline V gives CDR1 MDHEN, CDR2 SYDVKM. This receptor was obtained from a woman under 40 in good health. The material sequenced was blood. The rearrangement joins TRBV28 to TRBJ2-7, with a possible D match to TRBD1 (6 bases). The CDR3 DNA follows: TGTGCCAGCAGTCTTGATTTTGACAGGAAAACCTACGAGCAGTACTTC. Translation: CASSLDFDRKTYEQYF.